This paragraph covers one TCR beta chain sequence. The antigen remains unidentified. Amplification used 60 Vbeta primers and 13 Jbeta primers. Clones were sequenced by immunoSEQ multiplex PCR, and TCRdb holds only the in-frame ones, with some missing. Of 210,000 or so clones listed, over 65% are singletons. This record comes from a study of cytomegalovirus exposure and HLA in healthy donors. General study findings and limits: Apparent HLA restriction characterized most CMV-associated TCR beta chains in a later analysis.

The CDR3 contains 14 residues. Trimming left V 0 bases short and J 3 bases short, with 9 bases between. The germline V gene has CDR1 SGHDT and CDR2 YYEEEE. The receptor was derived from a man aged 18 to 29 in good health and CMV-seronegative. The rearrangement joins TRBV5-6 to TRBJ1-2, with unresolved D. Sequencing was carried out using PBMCs. The CDR3 coding sequence is TGTGCCAGCAGCTTGGGACAAGGCGACTATGGCTACACCTTC. Translated: CASSLGQGDYGYTF.